The rows below give T cell receptor beta chains drawn from one sample of a study of PD-L1 blockade in urothelial cancer. Only in-frame clones appear in the TCRdb table, and some are missing; sequencing was by immunoSEQ multiplex PCR. The data hold 75,000 to 95,000 clones, with around 90% observed a single time. The sequencing here drew on PBMCs, taken around atezolizumab (anti-PD-L1) treatment. The receptors originated from a woman aged 80 or older with urothelial cancer. The CDR3 runs from the conserved cysteine through the conserved F or W. Fields, in order: D gene, V gene, clone size, J gene, CDR3 protein, CDR3 DNA. A D gene is named only where the DNA matches it firmly. Clone size is not always given. Where it is, it says once, few, many or a class for expanded clones.

TRBD2,TRBV7-2,NA,TRBJ2-3,CASCLAGGTDTQYF,TGTGCCAGCTGCCTAGCGGGAGGTACAGATACGCAGTATTTT
TRBD1,TRBV27,NA,TRBJ1-2,CASSFAGGNGYTF,TGTGCCAGCAGTTTTGCAGGGGGTAATGGCTACACCTTC
TRBD1,TRBV5-1,NA,TRBJ2-5,CASSLEDRGQETQYF,TGCGCCAGCAGCTTGGAGGACAGGGGGCAAGAGACCCAGTACTTC
TRBD1,TRBV30,NA,TRBJ1-3,CAWRQGGNTIYF,TGTGCCTGGCGACAGGGAGGAAACACCATATATTTT
NA,TRBV5-4,NA,TRBJ2-7,CASSRGSGKSSYEQYF,TGTGCCAGCAGCCGGGGGTCCGGTAAGTCCTCCTACGAGCAGTACTTC
NA,TRBV5-6,NA,TRBJ1-3,CASSLTGGNTIYF,TGTGCCAGCAGCTTGACAGGAGGAAACACCATATATTTT
TRBD1,TRBV18,once,TRBJ1-2,CASSPERGLGGYTF,TGTGCCAGCTCACCAGAGAGGGGGCTCGGCGGCTACACCTTC
NA,TRBV28,NA,TRBJ1-5,CAGSEGGLSNQPQHF,TGTGCCGGATCGGAGGGGGGGCTAAGCAATCAGCCCCAGCATTTT
TRBD1,TRBV28,NA,TRBJ2-7,CASSFTGMLRTGKPYEQYF,TGTGCCAGCAGCTTTACGGGGATGCTACGGACAGGGAAACCCTACGAGCAGTACTTC
NA,TRBV25-1,NA,TRBJ2-1,CASSDSGVRVYNEQFF,TGTGCCAGCAGTGATTCAGGGGTTAGAGTCTACAATGAGCAGTTCTTC
TRBD2,TRBV7-2,NA,TRBJ2-1,CASSSRGLAGGGLQFF,TGTGCCAGCAGCTCCCGGGGGCTAGCGGGAGGAGGACTCCAGTTCTTC
NA,TRBV4-2,NA,TRBJ1-2,CASSQERGLYGYTF,TGTGCCAGCAGCCAAGAAAGGGGTCTCTATGGCTACACCTTC
TRBD1,TRBV6-1,NA,TRBJ1-2,CASSLGQYYGYTF,TGTGCCAGCAGCTTGGGACAGTACTATGGCTACACCTTC
NA,TRBV30,NA,TRBJ2-7,CAWSVAGTVPYEQYF,TGTGCCTGGAGTGTGGCGGGGACGGTCCCCTACGAGCAGTACTTC
NA,TRBV19,NA,TRBJ1-1,CASRFRQGLNTEAFF,TGTGCCAGTAGGTTTAGGCAGGGGCTGAACACTGAAGCTTTCTTT
NA,TRBV7-3,once,TRBJ1-3,CASSPQAGNTIYF,TGTGCCAGCAGCCCACAGGCAGGAAACACCATATATTTT
TRBD2,TRBV18,few,TRBJ2-1,CASSPLAGEQFF,TGTGCCAGCTCACCCTTAGCGGGGGAGCAGTTCTTC
TRBD1,TRBV2,few,TRBJ1-1,CASGPRTGANTEAFF,TGTGCCAGCGGCCCTAGGACAGGAGCTAACACTGAAGCTTTCTTT
TRBD1,TRBV5-1,NA,TRBJ2-2,CASSLRGRDGELFF,TGCGCCAGCAGCTTAAGGGGGCGAGACGGGGAGCTGTTTTTT
NA,TRBV7-3,few,TRBJ2-1,CASSLGSGWLDEQFF,TGTGCCAGCAGCCTCGGGTCAGGGTGGCTCGATGAGCAGTTCTTC
TRBD1,TRBV28,NA,TRBJ2-3,CAATGVRATDTQYF,TGTGCGGCAACAGGGGTTAGGGCCACAGATACGCAGTATTTT
NA,TRBV28,NA,TRBJ1-1,CASVGGRGTEAFF,TGTGCCAGCGTGGGGGGAAGGGGCACTGAAGCTTTCTTT
TRBD1,TRBV5-4,NA,TRBJ1-1,CASSSGQSNTEAFF,TGTGCCAGCAGCTCGGGACAGTCGAACACTGAAGCTTTCTTT
TRBD1,TRBV10-2,NA,TRBJ2-7,CASRGQGASEQYF,TGCGCCAGCAGGGGACAGGGGGCTAGCGAGCAGTACTTC
TRBD1,TRBV10-3,NA,TRBJ1-5,CAIGQGGYSNQPQHF,TGTGCCATCGGACAGGGGGGGTATAGCAATCAGCCCCAGCATTTT
NA,TRBV7-9,NA,TRBJ2-2,CASSLAPTPAGELFF,TGTGCCAGCAGCTTAGCCCCCACTCCGGCCGGGGAGCTGTTTTTT
NA,TRBV19,few,TRBJ2-2,CASSIKGAGELFF,TGTGCCAGTAGTATAAAAGGGGCCGGGGAGCTGTTTTTT
TRBD2,TRBV10-3,NA,TRBJ2-7,CAITLSSGSHEQYF,TGTGCCATCACGCTGTCTAGCGGGAGCCACGAGCAGTACTTC
TRBD1,TRBV10-3,NA,TRBJ2-3,CAIRPGQGSDTQYF,TGTGCCATCAGGCCGGGACAGGGGTCAGATACGCAGTATTTT
TRBD2,TRBV5-6,once,TRBJ2-3,CASSWGLAGGLDTQYF,TGTGCCAGCAGCTGGGGACTAGCGGGAGGTCTAGATACGCAGTATTTT
TRBD2,TRBV28,once,TRBJ2-7,CASSPQREGPEQYF,TGTGCCAGCAGTCCCCAGAGGGAGGGTCCCGAGCAGTACTTC
NA,TRBV7-9,NA,TRBJ2-1,CASSSGLNNEQFF,TGTGCCAGCAGCTCGGGACTGAACAATGAGCAGTTCTTC
NA,TRBV25-1,NA,TRBJ1-4,CASSEGTQGRGEKLFF,TGTGCCAGCAGTGAGGGTACCCAGGGAAGAGGCGAAAAACTGTTTTTT
TRBD2,TRBV7-7,NA,TRBJ2-3,CASSPQTSGRVTDTQYF,TGTGCCAGCAGCCCCCAGACTAGCGGGAGGGTAACAGATACGCAGTATTTT
TRBD2,TRBV6-6,NA,TRBJ2-2,CAIARLAGGPGELFF,TGTGCCATCGCCAGACTAGCGGGAGGTCCCGGGGAGCTGTTTTTT
NA,TRBV7-2,NA,TRBJ1-5,CASSLSESQPQHF,TGTGCCAGCAGCTTAAGTGAGTCTCAGCCCCAGCATTTT
TRBD1,TRBV28,once,TRBJ1-5,CASSLGTGARGNQPQHF,TGTGCCAGCAGTTTAGGGACAGGGGCCAGGGGCAATCAGCCCCAGCATTTT
TRBD1,TRBV27,NA,TRBJ1-1,CASGKRGTGGLNTEAFF,TGTGCCAGCGGCAAGCGAGGGACAGGGGGCCTGAACACTGAAGCTTTCTTT
TRBD2,TRBV7-9,NA,TRBJ2-5,CASSPGTSGRQETQYF,TGTGCCAGCAGCCCGGGGACTAGCGGGAGGCAAGAGACCCAGTACTTC
TRBD1,TRBV5-1,once,TRBJ1-3,CASSQGTGNSGNTIYF,TGCGCCAGCAGCCAAGGGACAGGGAACTCTGGAAACACCATATATTTT
NA,TRBV15,NA,TRBJ2-2,CATSRPSSGAGVGELFF,TGTGCCACCAGCAGGCCTTCATCAGGGGCGGGAGTCGGGGAGCTGTTTTTT
TRBD2,TRBV28,NA,TRBJ2-1,CATSTSGTRSYNEQFF,TGTGCCACCTCGACTAGCGGGACCCGCTCCTACAATGAGCAGTTCTTC
NA,TRBV2,once,TRBJ1-1,CASSEWAVNTEAFF,TGTGCCAGCAGTGAATGGGCAGTGAACACTGAAGCTTTCTTT
NA,TRBV28,NA,TRBJ1-2,CASSGNRSYGYTF,TGTGCCAGCAGTGGGAACAGGAGCTATGGCTACACCTTC
NA,TRBV5-1,NA,TRBJ1-1,CASSSEGVGAFF,TGCGCCAGCAGCTCGGAAGGGGTTGGTGCTTTCTTT
NA,TRBV20-1,NA,TRBJ1-1,CSANPLTEAFF,TGCAGTGCTAATCCACTCACTGAAGCTTTCTTT
TRBD1,TRBV13,NA,TRBJ1-2,CASSSTGDRTNYGYTF,TGTGCCAGCAGTTCCACCGGGGACAGAACTAACTATGGCTACACCTTC
TRBD2,TRBV11-1,once,TRBJ2-5,CASGTGLAGTETQYF,TGTGCCAGCGGAACGGGGCTAGCGGGAACCGAGACCCAGTACTTC
NA,TRBV7-9,NA,TRBJ1-2,CASSPGSSLNYGYTF,TGTGCCAGCAGCCCCGGATCTAGCTTAAACTATGGCTACACCTTC
TRBD2,TRBV11-2,NA,TRBJ2-7,CASSLVAGEVYEQYF,TGTGCCAGCAGCTTAGTTGCGGGAGAGGTCTACGAGCAGTACTTC
NA,TRBV6-1,NA,TRBJ2-2,CASSGRRASGTGELFF,TGTGCCAGCAGTGGAAGGAGGGCCAGCGGAACCGGGGAGCTGTTTTTT
NA,TRBV7-2,NA,TRBJ2-2,CASSLNRVPTGELFF,TGTGCCAGCAGCTTAAACAGGGTTCCCACCGGGGAGCTGTTTTTT
TRBD2,TRBV6-1,NA,TRBJ2-1,CASSEVELGLALLSSYNEQFF,TGTGCCAGCAGTGAAGTGGAGTTGGGACTAGCCCTCCTGAGCTCCTACAATGAGCAGTTCTTC